This T cell receptor (beta chain) was identified during a study of blood T cell repertoires in COVID-19. Germline V gene sequence: CDR1 ENHRY, CDR2 SYGVKD. The CDR3 has 14 amino acids. V was trimmed by 6 bases and J by 2 bases, leaving 12 bases between them. Profiling relied on immunoSEQ multiplex PCR, and the TCRdb table lists in-frame clones only, not all of them. Found here are 280,000 or so clones, 87% of them singletons; the top ten hold about 6%. The material sequenced was PBMCs or T cells enriched from blood (not recorded which). The TCR sequence derives from a woman aged 40 to 55 who had recovered from COVID-19. The chain couples TRBV10-3 to TRBJ2-3; D may be TRBD2 (6 bases). CDR3 bases: TGTGCCATCAGGCGGGACCAATCCACAGATACGCAGTATTTT. Protein: CAIRRDQSTDTQYF.